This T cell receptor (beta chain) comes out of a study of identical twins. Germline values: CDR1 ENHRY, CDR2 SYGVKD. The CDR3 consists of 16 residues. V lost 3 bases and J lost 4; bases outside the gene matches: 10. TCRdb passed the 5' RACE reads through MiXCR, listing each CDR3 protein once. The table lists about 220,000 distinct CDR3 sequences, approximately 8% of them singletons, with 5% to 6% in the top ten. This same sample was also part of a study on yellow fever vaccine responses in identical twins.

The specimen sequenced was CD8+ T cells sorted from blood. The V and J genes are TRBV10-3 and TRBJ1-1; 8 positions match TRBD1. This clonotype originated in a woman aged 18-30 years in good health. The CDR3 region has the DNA TGTGCCATCAGTGAATCTCCCGACAGGGGCGTCACTGAAGCTTTCTTT. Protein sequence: CAISESPDRGVTEAFF.